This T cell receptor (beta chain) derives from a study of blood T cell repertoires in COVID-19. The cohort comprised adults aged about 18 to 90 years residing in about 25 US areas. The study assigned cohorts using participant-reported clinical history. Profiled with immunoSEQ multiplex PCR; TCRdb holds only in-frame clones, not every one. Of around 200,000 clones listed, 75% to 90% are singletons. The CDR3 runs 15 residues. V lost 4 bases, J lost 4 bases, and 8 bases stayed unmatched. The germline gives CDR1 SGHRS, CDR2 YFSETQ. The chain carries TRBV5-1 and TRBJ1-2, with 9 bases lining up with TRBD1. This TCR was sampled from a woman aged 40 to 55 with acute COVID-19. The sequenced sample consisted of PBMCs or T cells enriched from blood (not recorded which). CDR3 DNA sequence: TGCGCCAGCAGCCCCCGACAGGGGGAAGTCTATGGCTACACCTTC. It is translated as CASSPRQGEVYGYTF.